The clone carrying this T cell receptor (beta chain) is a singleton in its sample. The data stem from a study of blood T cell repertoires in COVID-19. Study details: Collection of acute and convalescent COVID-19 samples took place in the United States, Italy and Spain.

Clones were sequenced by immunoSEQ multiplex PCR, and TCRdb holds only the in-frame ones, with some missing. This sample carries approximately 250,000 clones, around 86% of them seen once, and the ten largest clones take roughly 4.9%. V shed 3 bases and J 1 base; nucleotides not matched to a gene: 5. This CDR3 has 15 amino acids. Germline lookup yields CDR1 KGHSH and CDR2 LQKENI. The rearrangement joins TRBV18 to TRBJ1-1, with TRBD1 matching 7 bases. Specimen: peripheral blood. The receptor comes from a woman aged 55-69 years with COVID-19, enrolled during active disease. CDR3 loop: CASSPRGVENTEAFF. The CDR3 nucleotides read TGTGCCAGCTCACCCAGGGGGGTGGAGAACACTGAAGCTTTCTTT.